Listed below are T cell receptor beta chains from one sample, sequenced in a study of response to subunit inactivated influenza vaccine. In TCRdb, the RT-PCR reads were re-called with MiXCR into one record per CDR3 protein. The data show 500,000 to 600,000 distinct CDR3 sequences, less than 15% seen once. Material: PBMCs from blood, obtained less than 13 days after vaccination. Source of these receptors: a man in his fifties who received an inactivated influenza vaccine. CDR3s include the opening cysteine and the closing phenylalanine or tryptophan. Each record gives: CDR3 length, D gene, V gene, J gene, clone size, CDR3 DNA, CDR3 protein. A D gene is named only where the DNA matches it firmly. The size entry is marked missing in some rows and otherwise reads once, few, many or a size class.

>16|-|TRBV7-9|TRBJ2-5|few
TGTGCCAGCAGCTTAGCCGCCCTTGGATGGGCAGAGACCCAGTACTTC
CASSLAALGWAETQYF
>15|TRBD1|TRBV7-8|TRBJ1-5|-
TGTGCCAGCAGCTTAAACACAGGGGGCTATCAGCCCCAGCATTTT
CASSLNTGGYQPQHF
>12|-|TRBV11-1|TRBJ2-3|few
TGTGCCAGCAGCTTATTCGCGGATACGCAGTATTTT
CASSLFADTQYF
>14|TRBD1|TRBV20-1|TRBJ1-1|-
TGCAGTGCCACCCGGACAGGGCATCTTTCTGAAGCTTTCTTT
CSATRTGHLSEAFF
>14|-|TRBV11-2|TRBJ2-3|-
TGTGCCAGCAGCACCATTCAGCGACCAGATACGCAGTATTTT
CASSTIQRPDTQYF
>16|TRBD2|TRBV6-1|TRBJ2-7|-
TGTGCCAGCAGCAAACTAGCGGGGGGGAGCTCCTACGAGCAGTACTTC
CASSKLAGGSSYEQYF
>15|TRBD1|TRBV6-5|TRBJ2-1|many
TGTGCCAGCAGTTACTCGTGGACAGGTAATAATGAGCAGTTCTTC
CASSYSWTGNNEQFF
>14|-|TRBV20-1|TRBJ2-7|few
TGCAGTGCTAGAGGCCGGGACTTCTCCTACGAGCAGTACTTC
CSARGRDFSYEQYF
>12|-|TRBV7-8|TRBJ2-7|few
TGTGCCAGCAGCCTAACTTCTGCGGAGCAGTACTTC
CASSLTSAEQYF
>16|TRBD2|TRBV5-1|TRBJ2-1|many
TGCGCCAGCAGCTTGGGGGGCCAGCGGGGCAACAATGAGCAGTTCTTC
CASSLGGQRGNNEQFF
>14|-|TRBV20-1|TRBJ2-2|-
TGCAGTGCTAGAGATGGGGTCAGCACCGGGGAGCTGTTTTTT
CSARDGVSTGELFF
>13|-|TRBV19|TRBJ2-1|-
TGTGCCAGTAGTACAAGCAGGGCGAATGAGCAGTTCTTC
CASSTSRANEQFF
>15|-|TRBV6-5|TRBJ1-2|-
TGTGCCAGCAGTTACTCCGGCGGTATGCTCTATGGCTACACCTTC
CASSYSGGMLYGYTF
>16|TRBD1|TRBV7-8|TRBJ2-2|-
TGTGCCAGCAGCCTATCAGGGGGCACGAACACCGGGGAGCTGTTTTTT
CASSLSGGTNTGELFF
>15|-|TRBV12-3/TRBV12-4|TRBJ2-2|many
TGTGCCAGCAGTTTAATGGGGGGAGCAACCGGGGAGCTGTTTTTT
CASSLMGGATGELFF
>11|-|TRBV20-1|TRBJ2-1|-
TGCAGCGCAAGTTTCCTTAATGAGCAGTTCTTC
CSASFLNEQFF
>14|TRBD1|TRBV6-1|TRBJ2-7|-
TGTGCCAGCGGATGGGACAGAAGCTCCTACGAGCAGTACTTC
CASGWDRSSYEQYF
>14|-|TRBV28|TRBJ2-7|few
TGTGCCAGCACCCCAGGTTGGACTACCTACGAGCAGTACTTC
CASTPGWTTYEQYF
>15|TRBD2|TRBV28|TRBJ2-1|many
TGTGCCAGCAGTTCCCGACTAGCGGGGCAGAATGAGCAGTTCTTC
CASSSRLAGQNEQFF
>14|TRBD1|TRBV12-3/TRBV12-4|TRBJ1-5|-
TGTGCCAGCACCTTACAGGGGGCGCCTGGGCCCCAGCATTTT
CASTLQGAPGPQHF
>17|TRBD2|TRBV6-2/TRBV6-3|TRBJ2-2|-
TGTGCCAGCAGTTTTTCTAGCGGGGCCCTGAACACCGGGGAGCTGTTTTTT
CASSFSSGALNTGELFF
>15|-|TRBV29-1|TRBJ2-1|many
TGCAGCGTTGTGGCCCGAGCGGGTTTTGGTGGTGAGCAGTTCTTC
CSVVARAGFGGEQFF
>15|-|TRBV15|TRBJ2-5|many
TGTGCCACCAGCAGAGATGGGAAGTACCAAGAGACCCAGTACTTC
CATSRDGKYQETQYF
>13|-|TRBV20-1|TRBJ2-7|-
TGCAGTGCTAGAGTTATCGCGGGGACCGAGCAGTACTTC
CSARVIAGTEQYF
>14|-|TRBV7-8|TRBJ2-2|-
TGTGCCAGCATCAAAGGGTACCCCACCGGGGAGCTGTTTTTT
CASIKGYPTGELFF
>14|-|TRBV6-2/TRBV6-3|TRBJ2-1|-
TGTGCCAGCAGTCACATGACCAACACCAATGAGCAGTTCTTC
CASSHMTNTNEQFF
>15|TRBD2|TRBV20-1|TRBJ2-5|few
TGCAGTGCTAGGGGACTAGCGGGAGTGTCCGGGACCCAGTACTTC
CSARGLAGVSGTQYF
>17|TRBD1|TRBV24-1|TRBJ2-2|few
TGTGCCACCAGTGACCCCTCCGACAGGGCGAACACCGGGGAGCTGTTTTTT
CATSDPSDRANTGELFF
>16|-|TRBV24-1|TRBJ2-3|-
TGTGCCACCAGTGATCGCGGGGGCCAGAACACAGATACGCAGTATTTT
CATSDRGGQNTDTQYF
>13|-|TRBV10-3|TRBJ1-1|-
TGTGCCACCTTGACGAGCCTGAACACTGAAGCTTTCTTT
CATLTSLNTEAFF
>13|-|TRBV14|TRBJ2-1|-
TGTGCCAGCAGCCAAGGCCTCACCAATGAGCAGTTCTTC
CASSQGLTNEQFF
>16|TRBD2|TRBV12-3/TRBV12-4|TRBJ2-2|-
TGTGCCGTTTCTCAGACTAGCGGGAGAAGTCGGGGGGAGCTGTTTTTT
CAVSQTSGRSRGELFF